This T cell receptor beta chain was documented in a study of CD4+ T cells in melanoma. Data came from immunoSEQ multiplex PCR; TCRdb stores just in-frame clones and leaves some out. The table records about 140,000 clones, nearly 95% of them present only once. The CDR3 spans 14 residues. Germline V lookup: CDR1 MNHNY, CDR2 SVGAGI (reference sequence). V was cut by 5 bases and J by 4 bases, with 14 bases left in between. The study's findings and limits: A reported correlation linked neoantigen-specific CD4+ T cells to CD8+, macrophage and B cell function. Neoantigen-specific CD4+ T cells in melanoma reportedly had diverse differentiation states.

On this clone itself: Antigen specificity is unknown.

J is TRBJ1-2 and V is TRBV6-6, with D perhaps matching TRBD1 (5 bases). The clonotype comes from a human donor with melanoma. The CDR3 sequence is CASSPRQTSYGYTF. The DNA for the CDR3 is TGTGCCAGCAGTCCACGACAGACTTCCTATGGCTACACCTTC.